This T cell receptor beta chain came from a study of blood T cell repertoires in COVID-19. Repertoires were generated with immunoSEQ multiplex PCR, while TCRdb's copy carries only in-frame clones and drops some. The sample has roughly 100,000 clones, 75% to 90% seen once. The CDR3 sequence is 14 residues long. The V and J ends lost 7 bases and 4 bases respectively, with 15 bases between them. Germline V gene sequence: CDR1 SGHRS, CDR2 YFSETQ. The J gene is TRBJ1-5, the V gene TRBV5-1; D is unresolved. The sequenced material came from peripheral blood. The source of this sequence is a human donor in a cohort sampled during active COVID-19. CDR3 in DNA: TGCGCCAGCCCCCCCCGCAGGCCGAATCAGCCCCAGCATTTT. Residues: CASPPRRPNQPQHF.